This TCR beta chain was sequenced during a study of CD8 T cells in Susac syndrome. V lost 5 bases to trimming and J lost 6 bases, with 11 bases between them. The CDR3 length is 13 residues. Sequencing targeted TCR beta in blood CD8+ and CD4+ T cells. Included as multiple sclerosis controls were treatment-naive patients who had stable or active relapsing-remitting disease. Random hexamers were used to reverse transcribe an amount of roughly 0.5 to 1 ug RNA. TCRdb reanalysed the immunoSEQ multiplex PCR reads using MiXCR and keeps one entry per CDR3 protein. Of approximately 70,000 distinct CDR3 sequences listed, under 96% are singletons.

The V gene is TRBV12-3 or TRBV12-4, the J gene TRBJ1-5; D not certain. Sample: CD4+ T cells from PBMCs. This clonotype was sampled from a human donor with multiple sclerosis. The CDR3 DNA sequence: TGTGCCAGCAGTCCTGGGATAGGTCAGCCCCAGCATTTT. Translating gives CASSPGIGQPQHF.